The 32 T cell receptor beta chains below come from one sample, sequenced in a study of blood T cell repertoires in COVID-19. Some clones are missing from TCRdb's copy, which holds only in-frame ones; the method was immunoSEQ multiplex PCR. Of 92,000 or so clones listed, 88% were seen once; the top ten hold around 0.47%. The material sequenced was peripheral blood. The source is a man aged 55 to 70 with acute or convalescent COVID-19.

The CDR3 is CASRRGQVYEQYF. DNA of the CDR3: TGTGCCAGCAGGAGGGGACAGGTATACGAGCAGTACTTC. The genes are TRBV6-6 and TRBJ2-7, with 8 bases lining up with TRBD1. V was pared by 6 bases and J by 4 bases, with 5 bases of the junction left unmatched. The CDR3 sequence is 13 residues long. Germline values: CDR1 MNHNY, CDR2 SVGAGI (reference sequence).

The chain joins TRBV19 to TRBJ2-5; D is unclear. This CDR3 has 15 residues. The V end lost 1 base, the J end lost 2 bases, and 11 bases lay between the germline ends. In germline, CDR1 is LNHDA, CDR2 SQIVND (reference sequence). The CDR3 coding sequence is TGTGCCAGTAGTATAGGGAGAGGCCCACAAGAGACCCAGTACTTC. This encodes CASSIGRGPQETQYF.

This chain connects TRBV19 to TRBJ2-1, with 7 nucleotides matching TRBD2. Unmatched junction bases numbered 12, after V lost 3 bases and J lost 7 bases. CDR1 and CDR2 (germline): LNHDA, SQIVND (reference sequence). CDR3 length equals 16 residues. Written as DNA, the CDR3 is TGTGCCAGTAGTATCCCAGCGGGATCCCGGAAGAATGAGCAGTTCTTC. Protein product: CASSIPAGSRKNEQFF.

CDR3 sequence (DNA): TGCGCCAGCAGCAAGGGACAGGGGTCGTACATTCAGTACTTC. Protein product: CASSKGQGSYIQYF. The chain uses TRBV5-1 and TRBJ2-4; 10 bases fit TRBD1. In germline, CDR1 is SGHRS, CDR2 YFSETQ. V dropped 4 bases and J dropped 8; count of bases not matched to a gene: 6. CDR3 length equals 14 residues.

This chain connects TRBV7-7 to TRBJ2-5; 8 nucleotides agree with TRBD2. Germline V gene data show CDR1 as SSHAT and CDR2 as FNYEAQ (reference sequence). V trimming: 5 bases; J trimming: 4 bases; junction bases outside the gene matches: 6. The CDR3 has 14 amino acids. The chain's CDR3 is CASSLGLAVETQYF. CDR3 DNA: TGTGCCAGCAGCCTAGGACTAGCAGTAGAGACCCAGTACTTC.

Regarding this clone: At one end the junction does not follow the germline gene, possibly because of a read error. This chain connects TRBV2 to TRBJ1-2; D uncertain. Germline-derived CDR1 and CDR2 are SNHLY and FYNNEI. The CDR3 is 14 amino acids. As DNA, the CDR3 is TGTGCGAGCACGGTTCAGGCGACAAACTATGGCTACACCTTC. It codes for CASTVQATNYGYTF.

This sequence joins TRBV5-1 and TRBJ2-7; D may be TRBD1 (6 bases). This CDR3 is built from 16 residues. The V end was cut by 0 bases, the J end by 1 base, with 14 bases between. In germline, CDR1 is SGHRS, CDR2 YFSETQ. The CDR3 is CASSLASQGPSYEQYF. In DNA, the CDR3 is TGCGCCAGCAGCTTGGCTAGCCAGGGGCCTTCCTACGAGCAGTACTTC.

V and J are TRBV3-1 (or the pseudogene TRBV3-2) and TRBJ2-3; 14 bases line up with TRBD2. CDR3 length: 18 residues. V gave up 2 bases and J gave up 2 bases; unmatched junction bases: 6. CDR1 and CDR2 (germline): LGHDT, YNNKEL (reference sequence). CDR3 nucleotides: TGTGCCAGCAGCCAACCCGGGACTAGCGGGGGTGACACAGATACGCAGTATTTT. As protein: CASSQPGTSGGDTDTQYF.

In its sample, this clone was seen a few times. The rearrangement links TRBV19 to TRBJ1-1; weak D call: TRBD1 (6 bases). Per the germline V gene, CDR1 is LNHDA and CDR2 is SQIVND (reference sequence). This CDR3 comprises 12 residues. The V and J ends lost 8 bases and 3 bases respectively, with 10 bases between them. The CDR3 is CASQGYDTEAFF. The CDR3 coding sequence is TGTGCCAGTCAGGGGTACGACACTGAAGCTTTCTTT.

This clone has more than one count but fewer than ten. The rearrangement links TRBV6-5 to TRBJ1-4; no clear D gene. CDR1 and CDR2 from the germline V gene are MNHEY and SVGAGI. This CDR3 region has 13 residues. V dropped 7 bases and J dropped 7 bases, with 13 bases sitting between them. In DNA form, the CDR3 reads TGTGCCAGCATTGGAGGATTGGGTGAAAAACTGTTTTTT. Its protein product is CASIGGLGEKLFF.

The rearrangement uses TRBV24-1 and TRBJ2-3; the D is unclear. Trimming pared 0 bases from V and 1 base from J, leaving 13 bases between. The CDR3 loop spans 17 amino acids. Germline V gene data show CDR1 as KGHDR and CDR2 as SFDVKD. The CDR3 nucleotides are TGTGCCACCAGTGATTTGAACCTAGGAGTGGGCACAGATACGCAGTATTTT. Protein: CATSDLNLGVGTDTQYF.

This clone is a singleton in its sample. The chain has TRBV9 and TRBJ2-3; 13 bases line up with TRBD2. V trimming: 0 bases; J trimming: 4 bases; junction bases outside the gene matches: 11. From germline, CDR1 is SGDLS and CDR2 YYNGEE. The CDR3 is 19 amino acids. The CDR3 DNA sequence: TGTGCCAGCAGCGTAGCTCCGGGGACTAGCGGGACGTTCTCAGATACGCAGTATTTT. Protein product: CASSVAPGTSGTFSDTQYF.

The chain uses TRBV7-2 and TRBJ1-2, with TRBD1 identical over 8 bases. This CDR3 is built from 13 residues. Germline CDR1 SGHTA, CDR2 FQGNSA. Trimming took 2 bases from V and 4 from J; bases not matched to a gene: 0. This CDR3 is CASSLTGGYGYTF. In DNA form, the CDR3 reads TGTGCCAGCAGCTTAACAGGGGGCTATGGCTACACCTTC.

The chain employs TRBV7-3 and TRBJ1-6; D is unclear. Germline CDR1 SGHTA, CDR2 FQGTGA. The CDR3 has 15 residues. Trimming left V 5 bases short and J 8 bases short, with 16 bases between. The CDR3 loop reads CASSATHARDSPLHF. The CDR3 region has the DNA TGTGCCAGCAGCGCCACACACGCGAGGGATTCACCCCTCCACTTT.

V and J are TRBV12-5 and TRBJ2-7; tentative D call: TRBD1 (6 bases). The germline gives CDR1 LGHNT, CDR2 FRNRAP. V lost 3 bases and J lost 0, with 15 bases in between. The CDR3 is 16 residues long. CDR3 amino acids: CASGFPTGQSSYEQYF. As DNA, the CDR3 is TGTGCTAGTGGTTTCCCGACAGGACAGAGCTCCTACGAGCAGTACTTC.

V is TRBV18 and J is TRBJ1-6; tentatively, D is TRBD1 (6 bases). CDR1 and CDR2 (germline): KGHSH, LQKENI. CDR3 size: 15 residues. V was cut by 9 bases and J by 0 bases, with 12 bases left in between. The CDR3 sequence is CASRTVSSYNSPLHF. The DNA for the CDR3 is TGTGCCAGTCGGACAGTTAGCTCCTATAATTCACCCCTCCACTTT.

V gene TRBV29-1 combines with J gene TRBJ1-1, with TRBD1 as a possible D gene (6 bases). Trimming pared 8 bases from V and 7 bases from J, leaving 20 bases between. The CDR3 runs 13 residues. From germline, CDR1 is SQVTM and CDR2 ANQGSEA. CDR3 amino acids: CSSRGAGINEAFF. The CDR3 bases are TGCAGCTCCCGGGGGGCAGGGATTAATGAAGCTTTCTTT.

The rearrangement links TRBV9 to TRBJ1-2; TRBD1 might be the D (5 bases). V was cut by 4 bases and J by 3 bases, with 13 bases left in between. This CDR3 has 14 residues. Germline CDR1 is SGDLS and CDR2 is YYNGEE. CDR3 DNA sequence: TGTGCCAGCAGCCCAGGACGGGGGGACTATGGCTACACCTTC. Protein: CASSPGRGDYGYTF.

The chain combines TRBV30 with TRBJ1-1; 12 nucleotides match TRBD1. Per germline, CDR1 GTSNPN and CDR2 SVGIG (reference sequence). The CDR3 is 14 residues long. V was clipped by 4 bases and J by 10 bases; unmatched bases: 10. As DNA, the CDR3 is TGTGCCTGGACCGCGGGACAGGGGGCCCAAGGAGCTTTCTTT. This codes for CAWTAGQGAQGAFF.

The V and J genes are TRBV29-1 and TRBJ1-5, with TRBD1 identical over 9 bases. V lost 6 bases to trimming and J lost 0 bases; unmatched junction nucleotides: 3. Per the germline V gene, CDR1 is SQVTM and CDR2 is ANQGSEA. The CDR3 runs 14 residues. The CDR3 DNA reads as TGCAGCGTCGGGACAGGGAATAGCAATCAGCCCCAGCATTTT. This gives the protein CSVGTGNSNQPQHF.

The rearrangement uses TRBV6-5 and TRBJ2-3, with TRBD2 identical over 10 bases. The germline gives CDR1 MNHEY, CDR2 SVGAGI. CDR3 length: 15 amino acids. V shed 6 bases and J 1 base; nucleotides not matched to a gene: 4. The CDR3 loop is CASSRTSGGTDTQYF. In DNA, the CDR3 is TGTGCCAGCAGCCGGACTAGCGGCGGCACAGATACGCAGTATTTT.

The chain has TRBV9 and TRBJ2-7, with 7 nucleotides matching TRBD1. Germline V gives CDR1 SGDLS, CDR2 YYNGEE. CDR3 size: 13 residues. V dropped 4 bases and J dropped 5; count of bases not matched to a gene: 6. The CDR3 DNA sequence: TGTGCCAGCAGCTCCCGACAGGGCCACGAGCAGTACTTC. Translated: CASSSRQGHEQYF.

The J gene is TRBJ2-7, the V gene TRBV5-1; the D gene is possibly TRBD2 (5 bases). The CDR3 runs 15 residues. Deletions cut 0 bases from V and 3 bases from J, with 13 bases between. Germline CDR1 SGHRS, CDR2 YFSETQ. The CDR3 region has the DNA TGCGCCAGCAGCTTGGAAGCTAGCAGGTACTACGAGCAGTACTTC. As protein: CASSLEASRYYEQYF.

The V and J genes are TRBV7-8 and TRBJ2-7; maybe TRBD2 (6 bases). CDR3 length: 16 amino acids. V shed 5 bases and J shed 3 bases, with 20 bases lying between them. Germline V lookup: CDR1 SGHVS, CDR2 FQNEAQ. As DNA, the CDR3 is TGTGCCAGCAGCGACAGCATCGGGAGTGCGATCTACGAGCAGTACTTC. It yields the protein CASSDSIGSAIYEQYF. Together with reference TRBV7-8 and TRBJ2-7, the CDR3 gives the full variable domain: GAGVSQSPRYKVAKRGQDVALRCDPISGHVSLFWYQQALGQGPEFLTYFQNEAQLDKSGLPSDRFFAERPEGSVSTLKIQRTQQEDSAVYLCASSDSIGSAIYEQYFGPGTRLTVT.

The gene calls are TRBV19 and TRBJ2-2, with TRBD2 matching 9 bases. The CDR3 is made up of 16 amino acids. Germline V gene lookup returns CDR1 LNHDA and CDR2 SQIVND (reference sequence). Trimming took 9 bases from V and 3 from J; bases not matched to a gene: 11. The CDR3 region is CARSGSREGHTGELFF. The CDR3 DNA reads TGTGCCAGGAGCGGGTCGCGGGAGGGCCACACCGGGGAGCTGTTTTTT.

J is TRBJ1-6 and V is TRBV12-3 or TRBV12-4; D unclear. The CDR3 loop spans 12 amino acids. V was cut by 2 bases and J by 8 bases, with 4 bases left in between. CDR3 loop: CASSLRDSPLHF. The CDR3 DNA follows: TGTGCCAGCAGTTTACGGGATTCACCCCTCCACTTT.

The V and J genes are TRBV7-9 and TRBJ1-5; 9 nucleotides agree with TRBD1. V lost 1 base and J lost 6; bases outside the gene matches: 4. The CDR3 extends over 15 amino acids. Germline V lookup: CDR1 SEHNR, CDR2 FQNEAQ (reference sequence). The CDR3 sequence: CASSLVGQGFQPQHF. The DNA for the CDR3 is TGTGCCAGCAGCTTAGTCGGACAGGGGTTTCAGCCCCAGCATTTT.

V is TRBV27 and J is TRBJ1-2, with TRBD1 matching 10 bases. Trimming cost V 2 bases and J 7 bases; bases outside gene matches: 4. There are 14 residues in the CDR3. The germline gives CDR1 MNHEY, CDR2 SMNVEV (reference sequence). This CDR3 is CASSLDRGLGGYTF. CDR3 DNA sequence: TGTGCCAGCAGTTTAGACAGGGGGCTTGGTGGCTACACCTTC.

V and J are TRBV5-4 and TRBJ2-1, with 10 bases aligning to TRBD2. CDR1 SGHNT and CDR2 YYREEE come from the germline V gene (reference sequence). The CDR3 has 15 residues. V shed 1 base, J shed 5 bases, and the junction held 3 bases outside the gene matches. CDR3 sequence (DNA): TGTGCCAGCAGCTTGCGGACTAGCGGAAACAATGAGCAGTTCTTC. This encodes CASSLRTSGNNEQFF.

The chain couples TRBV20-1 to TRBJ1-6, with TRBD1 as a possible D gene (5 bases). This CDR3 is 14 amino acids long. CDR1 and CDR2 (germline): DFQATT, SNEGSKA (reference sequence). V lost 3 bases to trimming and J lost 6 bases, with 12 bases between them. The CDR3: CSASGPGLNSPLHF. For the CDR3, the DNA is TGCAGTGCTAGTGGGCCAGGGCTTAATTCACCCCTCCACTTT.

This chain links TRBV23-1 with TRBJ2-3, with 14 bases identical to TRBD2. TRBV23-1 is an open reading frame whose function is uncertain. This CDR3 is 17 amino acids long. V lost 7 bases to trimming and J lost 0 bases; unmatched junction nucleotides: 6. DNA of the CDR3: TGCGCCAGCATTAGGACTAGCGGGAGGTCTAGCACAGATACGCAGTATTTT. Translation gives CASIRTSGRSSTDTQYF.

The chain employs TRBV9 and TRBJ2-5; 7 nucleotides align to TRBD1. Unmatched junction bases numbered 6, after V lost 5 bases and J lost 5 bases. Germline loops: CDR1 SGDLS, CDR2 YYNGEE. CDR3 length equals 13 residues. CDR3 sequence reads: CASSQTGLETQYF. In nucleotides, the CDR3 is TGTGCCAGCAGTCAGACAGGGTTGGAGACCCAGTACTTC. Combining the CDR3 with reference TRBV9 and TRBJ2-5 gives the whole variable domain DSGVTQTPKHLITATGQRVTLRCSPRSGDLSVYWYQQSLDQGLQFLIQYYNGEERAKGNILERFSAQQFPDLHSELNLSSLELGDSALYFCASSQTGLETQYFGPGTRLLVL.